The source of this T cell receptor (beta chain) is a study of blood T cell repertoires in COVID-19. In the study overall: PBMCs, B-cell-depleted T cells, or T cells were the source of the cDNA or gDNA that made up the material.

In terms of age and location, participants ranged from roughly 18 to 100 years and lived in under 30 US areas. This CDR3 contains 14 residues. The V end was cut by 1 base, the J end by 3 bases, with 7 bases between. The germline gives CDR1 SGHNT, CDR2 YYREEE (reference sequence). Authors' methods: Amplification of reference gene primers provided the estimated nucleated cell counts. Only in-frame clones appear in the TCRdb table, and some are missing; sequencing was by immunoSEQ multiplex PCR. The V and J calls and clone size come from that table; D and trimming were worked out from the DNA. The sample holds some 200,000 clones, roughly 82% seen once.

This sequence originates from a man aged 35-49 years who had recovered from COVID-19. Sequenced sample: PBMCs or T cells enriched from blood (not recorded which). V is TRBV5-4 and J is TRBJ2-2; D uncertain. CDR3 region: CASSLFRDTGELFF. The CDR3 DNA reads TGTGCCAGCAGCTTGTTTCGGGACACCGGGGAGCTGTTTTTT.